This is a list of T cell receptor beta chains from one sample in a study of T-cell memory formation after mild COVID-19. TCRdb re-derived calls from the 5' RACE reads in MiXCR, one entry per CDR3 protein. The sample lists approximately 240,000 distinct CDR3 sequences; about 17% were seen once. Sequencing used PBMCs or a T cell subset sorted from them (not recorded which). The receptor set was obtained from a man aged 18 to 35 who had mild COVID-19 (a few samples of this study predate the infection). Cell type and time point are not known. CDR3s include the opening cysteine and the closing phenylalanine or tryptophan. Each record gives: J gene, V gene, CDR3 protein.

TRBJ1-2,TRBV12-3/TRBV12-4,CASSTTGSNYGYTF
TRBJ1-2,TRBV6-2/TRBV6-3,CASRNPAFTSYTF
TRBJ1-5,TRBV19,CASTPDRARQPQHF
TRBJ2-5,TRBV5-1,CASSLAGQGQETQYF
TRBJ2-7,TRBV7-2,CASSFTQGSGLVYEQYF
TRBJ2-5,TRBV7-2,CASSLSTNEETQYF
TRBJ1-1,TRBV2,CASSEDSSTEAFF
TRBJ2-3,TRBV27,CASSFRLRESGTDTQYF
TRBJ1-1,TRBV12-3/TRBV12-4,CASSRRDRDTEAFF
TRBJ1-1,TRBV6-2/TRBV6-3,CASRITHRGTTEAFF
TRBJ1-3,TRBV28,CASSPPGTGFFSGNTIYF
TRBJ2-2,TRBV11-3,CASSQAGGVAGELFF
TRBJ2-1,TRBV7-2,CASSSTGATPRNEQFF
TRBJ1-1,TRBV11-2,CASSYTGRTEAFF
TRBJ2-7,TRBV20-1,CSAGGGEQYF
TRBJ1-2,TRBV3-1,CASSQQTYGYTF
TRBJ1-1,TRBV12-3/TRBV12-4,CASARVLSEAFF
TRBJ2-1,TRBV3-1,CASSQAASGAEQFF
TRBJ2-7,TRBV9,CASSPGEGRVDEQYF
TRBJ2-7,TRBV7-2,CASSSRTGKGEQYF
TRBJ1-4,TRBV20-1,CSARSPTGPGEKLFF
TRBJ1-1,TRBV3-1,CATCDRGNTEAFF
TRBJ1-2,TRBV12-3/TRBV12-4,CASSYTHGGYTF
TRBJ2-1,TRBV29-1,CSVESWDNEQFF
TRBJ2-5,TRBV7-6,CASSLDRVETKYF
TRBJ2-3,TRBV3-1,CATTPGGREDTQYF
TRBJ1-6,TRBV20-1,CSAYAQSGAERAPLHF
TRBJ2-5,TRBV5-1,CASSPALPETQYF
TRBJ1-5,TRBV6-2/TRBV6-3,CASSYRDVGGNQPQHF
TRBJ2-5,TRBV29-1,CSVVMGETQYF
TRBJ2-1,TRBV7-2,CASSLKGDVYNEQFF
TRBJ2-1,TRBV7-3,CASSPGLADYNEQFF
TRBJ1-4,TRBV18,CASSSGRAEKLFF
TRBJ1-2,TRBV10-3,CAISESIARGYGYTF
TRBJ1-5,TRBV7-8,CASSTRGDFSNQPQHF
TRBJ1-1,TRBV6-6,CASSRGQGKSEAFF
TRBJ2-5,TRBV5-1,CASSLVLGADETQYF
TRBJ2-3,TRBV5-1,CASSSSAGKDTQYF
TRBJ1-5,TRBV4-3,CASSQASGHNQPQHF
TRBJ2-7,TRBV7-2,CASSLGQGREQYF
TRBJ1-2,TRBV7-9,CASTLRADDGYTF
TRBJ2-3,TRBV5-1,CASSLAPGNPDTQYF
TRBJ1-6,TRBV19,CASNLGQDVSPLHF
TRBJ1-5,TRBV5-1,CASSFSGPPNQPQHF
TRBJ1-3,TRBV25-1,CASSESRRSSGNTIYF
TRBJ1-2,TRBV6-5,CASRSHPWGSNYGYTF